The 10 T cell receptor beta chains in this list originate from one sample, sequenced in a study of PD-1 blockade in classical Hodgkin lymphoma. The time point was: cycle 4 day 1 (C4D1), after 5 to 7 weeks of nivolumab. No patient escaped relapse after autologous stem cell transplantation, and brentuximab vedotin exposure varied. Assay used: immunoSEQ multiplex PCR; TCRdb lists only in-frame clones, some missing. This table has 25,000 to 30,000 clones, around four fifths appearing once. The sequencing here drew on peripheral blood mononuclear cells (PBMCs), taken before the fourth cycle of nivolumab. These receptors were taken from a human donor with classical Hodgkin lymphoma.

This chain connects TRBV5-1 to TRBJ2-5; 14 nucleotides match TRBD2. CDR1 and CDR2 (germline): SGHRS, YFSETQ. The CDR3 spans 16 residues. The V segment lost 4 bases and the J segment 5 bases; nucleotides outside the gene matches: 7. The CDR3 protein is CASSPGRLAGGETQYF. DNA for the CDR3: TGCGCCAGCAGCCCGGGCCGACTAGCGGGAGGGGAGACCCAGTACTTC.

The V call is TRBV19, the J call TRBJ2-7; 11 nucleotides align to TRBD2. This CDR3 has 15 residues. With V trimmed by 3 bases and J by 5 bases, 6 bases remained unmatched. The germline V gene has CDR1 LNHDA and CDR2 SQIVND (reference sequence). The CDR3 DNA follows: TGTGCCAGTAGTATCACTTCACTAGCGGGAGACGAGCAGTACTTC. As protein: CASSITSLAGDEQYF.

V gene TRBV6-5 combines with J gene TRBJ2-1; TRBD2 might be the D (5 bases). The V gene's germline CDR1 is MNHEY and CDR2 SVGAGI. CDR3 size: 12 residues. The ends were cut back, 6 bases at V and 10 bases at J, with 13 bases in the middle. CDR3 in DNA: TGTGCCAGCAGATCGTTTACGGGAGAGCAGTTCTTC. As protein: CASRSFTGEQFF.

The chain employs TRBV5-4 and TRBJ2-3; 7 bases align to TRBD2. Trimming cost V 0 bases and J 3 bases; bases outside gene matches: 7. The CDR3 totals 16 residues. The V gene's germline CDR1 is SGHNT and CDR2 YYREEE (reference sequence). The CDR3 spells CASSLDGLAETDTQYF. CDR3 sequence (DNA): TGTGCCAGCAGCTTGGACGGTCTAGCGGAAACAGATACGCAGTATTTT.

The CDR3 here is CASSFAGGPLREQFF. CDR3 nucleotides: TGTGCCAGCAGTTTTGCGGGAGGGCCTCTCCGGGAGCAGTTCTTC. This chain joins TRBV27 and TRBJ2-1, with 9 nucleotides matching TRBD2. This CDR3 comprises 15 residues. The germline V gene has CDR1 MNHEY and CDR2 SMNVEV (reference sequence). J was trimmed by 10 bases and V by 3 bases; bases with no gene match: 10.

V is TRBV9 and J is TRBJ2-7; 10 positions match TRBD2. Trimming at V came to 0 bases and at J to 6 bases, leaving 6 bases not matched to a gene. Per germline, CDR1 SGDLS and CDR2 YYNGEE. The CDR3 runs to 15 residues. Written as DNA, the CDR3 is TGTGCCAGCAGCGTAGAGGCTAGCGGGAGCTCCGAGCAGTACTTC. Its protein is CASSVEASGSSEQYF.

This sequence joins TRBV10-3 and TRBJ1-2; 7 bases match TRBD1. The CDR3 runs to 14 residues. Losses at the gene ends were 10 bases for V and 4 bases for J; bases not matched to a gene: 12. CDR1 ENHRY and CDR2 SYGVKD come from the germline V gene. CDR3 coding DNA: TGTGCCACCAAAGGACAGGACAAGAGCTATGGCTACACCTTC. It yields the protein CATKGQDKSYGYTF.

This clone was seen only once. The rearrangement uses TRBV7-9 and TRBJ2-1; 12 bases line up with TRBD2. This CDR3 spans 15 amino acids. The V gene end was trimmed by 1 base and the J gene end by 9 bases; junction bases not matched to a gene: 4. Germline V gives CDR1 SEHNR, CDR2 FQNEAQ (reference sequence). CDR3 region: CASSLGTSGKGEQFF. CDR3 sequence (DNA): TGTGCCAGCAGCTTAGGGACTAGCGGGAAGGGTGAGCAGTTCTTC.

CDR3 coding DNA: TGTGCCAGCAGTCCCCCCGGGACAGGGAGTCACGGGGCCAACGTCCTGACTTTC. It yields the protein CASSPPGTGSHGANVLTF. The V gene is TRBV27, the J gene TRBJ2-6; 9 bases align to TRBD1. This CDR3 spans 18 amino acids. CDR1 MNHEY and CDR2 SMNVEV come from the germline V gene (reference sequence). The J segment lost 4 bases and the V segment lost 5 bases, leaving 12 bases of the junction unmatched.

The CDR3 region has the DNA TGCAGCGTTGGGTCAGGGTTGGTAGACACTGAAGCTTTCTTT. Translation: CSVGSGLVDTEAFF. This chain uses TRBV29-1 with TRBJ1-1; weak D call: TRBD1 (5 bases). The V gene's germline CDR1 is SQVTM and CDR2 ANQGSEA. The V end lost 4 bases, the J end lost 3 bases, and 15 bases lay between the germline ends. The CDR3 has 14 residues.